The entry that follows covers one TCR beta chain sequence. Methods used by the authors: Amplification with reference gene primers provided the estimates of nucleated cell counts. Profiled with immunoSEQ multiplex PCR; TCRdb holds only in-frame clones, not every one. V and J calls and clone size are copied from that table; D and trimming were computed from the DNA. This repertoire shows under 350,000 clones, approximately 83% found once; its top ten account for 11%. The data stem from a study of blood T cell repertoires in COVID-19. Study-level background: Whether acute or convalescent, the COVID-19 samples came from the United States, Italy and Spain. The analysed material was cDNA or gDNA that came from T cells, B-cell-depleted T cells, or PBMCs.

The length of the CDR3 is 15 residues. The junction had 3 bases not matched to a gene; V was cut back by 8 bases and J by 0 bases. The V gene's germline CDR1 is LGHDT and CDR2 YNNKEL (reference sequence). Sequenced material: peripheral blood. The chain couples TRBV3-1 (or the pseudogene TRBV3-2) to TRBJ1-6; TRBD1 matches 8 bases. The origin of this receptor is a woman aged 70 to 79 with acute or convalescent COVID-19. This CDR3 reads CASGDRSSYNSPLHF. CDR3 bases: TGTGCCAGCGGGGACAGGAGCTCCTATAATTCACCCCTCCACTTT.